These 22 T cell receptor beta chains came from one sample sequenced in a study of blood T cell repertoires in COVID-19. Measured with immunoSEQ multiplex PCR; TCRdb has only the in-frame clones, and not every one. The sample lists 200,000 to 250,000 clones; 70% to 90% were seen once. The specimen was peripheral blood. All receptors come from a man aged 45-65 years who had recovered from COVID-19.

This clone has more than one count but fewer than ten. The chain joins TRBV11-2 to TRBJ2-7, with a weak D call TRBD1 (6 bases). CDR3 length: 12 residues. From germline, CDR1 is SGHAT and CDR2 FQNNGV. The germline V and J ends were trimmed by 7 bases and 5 bases, with 12 bases remaining between them. CDR3 residues: CASNQQGHEQYF. CDR3 bases: TGTGCCAGCAACCAACAGGGCCACGAGCAGTACTTC.

This sequence joins TRBV27 and TRBJ2-1; the match to TRBD2 covers 12 bases. With 7 bases clipped from V and 6 bases from J, the junction kept 10 bases outside the gene matches. Per germline, CDR1 MNHEY and CDR2 SMNVEV (reference sequence). The CDR3 extends over 16 amino acids. CDR3 DNA: TGTGCCAGCAAGGTAGCACCGGGACTAGCGGGCAATGAGCAGTTCTTC. It codes for CASKVAPGLAGNEQFF.

This chain joins TRBV5-8 and TRBJ2-5; 9 bases match TRBD2. The CDR3 spans 19 residues. The germline CDR1 and CDR2 sequences are SGHTS and YDEGEE. Losses at the gene ends were 5 bases for V and 5 bases for J; bases not matched to a gene: 22. This CDR3 is CASRLRSPWREGRDETQYF. The CDR3 bases are TGTGCCAGCAGGTTGAGGTCCCCTTGGCGGGAGGGCCGGGATGAGACCCAGTACTTC.

The chain joins TRBV3-1 (or the pseudogene TRBV3-2) to TRBJ1-2; tentatively, D is TRBD1 (5 bases). V gave up 0 bases and J gave up 2 bases, with 7 bases separating them. Germline V gene lookup returns CDR1 LGHDT and CDR2 YNNKEL (reference sequence). This CDR3 region has 14 residues. The CDR3 DNA reads TGTGCCAGCAGCCAAGAAAGGGGAAACTATGGCTACACCTTC. This gives the protein CASSQERGNYGYTF.

The chain uses TRBV9 and TRBJ2-1; D is perhaps TRBD1 (6 bases). Per germline, CDR1 SGDLS and CDR2 YYNGEE. V lost 0 bases and J 5 bases, leaving 15 bases between the germline ends. The CDR3 covers 16 residues. In DNA, the CDR3 is TGTGCCAGCAGCGTAGGAGGGGGAACGCTGAACAATGAGCAGTTCTTC. This gives the protein CASSVGGGTLNNEQFF.

The chain uses TRBV19 and TRBJ1-5; 9 bases fit TRBD1. The V and J ends lost 2 bases and 6 bases, in that order; junction bases with no gene match: 5. CDR1 is LNHDA, CDR2 SQIVND, per germline (reference sequence). This CDR3 is built from 15 residues. The CDR3: CASSILQGAGQPQHF. The CDR3 bases are TGTGCCAGTAGTATATTACAGGGGGCCGGTCAGCCCCAGCATTTT.

This sequence joins TRBV30 and TRBJ1-1; TRBD1 aligns across 9 bases. CDR1 and CDR2 (germline): GTSNPN, SVGIG (reference sequence). Losses at the gene ends were 1 base for V and 6 bases for J; bases not matched to a gene: 3. The CDR3 runs to 13 residues. The CDR3 bases are TGTGCCTGGAGTGAAACAGGGGGCTCTGAAGCTTTCTTT. Amino acid sequence: CAWSETGGSEAFF.

V gene TRBV28 combines with J gene TRBJ2-2; D is unclear. This CDR3 is built from 16 residues. V was cut by 0 bases and J by 2 bases, with 10 bases left in between. The germline V gene has CDR1 MDHEN and CDR2 SYDVKM. In DNA, the CDR3 is TGTGCCAGCAGTTTATGGTCCGGAGTAAACACCGGGGAGCTGTTTTTT. Translation gives CASSLWSGVNTGELFF.

The V gene is TRBV21-1, the J gene TRBJ1-1. TRBV21-1 is a pseudogene segment. The CDR3 runs to 18 residues. DNA for the CDR3: TGTGCCAGCAGCAAAGATAGGGGGGGAAATTCGGAGAACACTGAAGCTTTCTTT. It encodes CASSKDRGGNSENTEAFF.

The CDR3 loop reads CASSFLGSGSYEQYF. The CDR3 DNA follows: TGTGCCAGCAGTTTTTTGGGGAGCGGCTCCTACGAGCAGTACTTC. The chain couples TRBV27 to TRBJ2-7, with D maybe TRBD2 (5 bases). The V end lost 3 bases, the J end lost 0 bases, and 12 bases lay between the germline ends. CDR1 is MNHEY, CDR2 SMNVEV, per germline (reference sequence). CDR3 length equals 15 residues.

This clone was seen only a few times. This rearrangement joins TRBV11-2 to TRBJ2-1; 9 nucleotides match TRBD1. J gave up 7 bases and V 5 bases, and 12 bases lay outside the gene matches. The CDR3 consists of 16 residues. Looked up from germline, CDR1 is SGHAT and CDR2 is FQNNGV. The CDR3 nucleotides read TGTGCCAGCAGCCAGGGGGGGGGACAGGGATTAAATGAGCAGTTCTTC. Translating gives CASSQGGGQGLNEQFF. Based on the CDR3 plus reference TRBV11-2 and TRBJ2-1, the full variable domain is EAGVAQSPRYKIIEKRQSVAFWCNPISGHATLYWYQQILGQGPKLLIQFQNNGVVDDSQLPKDRFSAERLKGVDSTLKIQPAKLEDSAVYLCASSQGGGQGLNEQFFGPGTRLTVL.

The chain couples TRBV11-3 to TRBJ2-1; 8 bases are shared with TRBD2. Losses at the gene ends were 1 base for V and 4 bases for J; bases not matched to a gene: 3. The CDR3 consists of 15 residues. Germline V CDR1 and CDR2: SGHNT, YENEEA. The CDR3 protein is CASSLGGTSYNEQFF. DNA of the CDR3: TGTGCCAGCAGCTTAGGAGGGACTAGTTACAATGAGCAGTTCTTC.

V is TRBV5-1 and J is TRBJ1-6; possibly TRBD1 for D (6 bases). Trimming took off 3 bases at V and 9 bases at J, with 13 bases between the two ends. There are 14 residues in the CDR3. Looked up from germline, CDR1 is SGHRS and CDR2 is YFSETQ. As DNA, the CDR3 is TGCGCCAGCAGCTGGGGGGGGCGGAGTTCACCCCTCCACTTT. This encodes CASSWGGRSSPLHF.

The chain is built from TRBV12-3 or TRBV12-4 and TRBJ1-5; D gene unclear. CDR3 length: 12 residues. With 6 bases removed from V and 4 bases from J, the gap between germline ends came to 7 bases. Here the CDR3 DNA reads TGTGCCAGCAGCTTCTATAATCAGCCCCAGCATTTT. Protein product: CASSFYNQPQHF.

The chain has TRBV5-1 and TRBJ2-3, with TRBD1 identical over 7 bases. The J segment lost 6 bases and the V segment lost 6 bases, leaving 13 bases of the junction unmatched. CDR3 length equals 15 residues. Germline lookup yields CDR1 SGHRS and CDR2 YFSETQ. CDR3 sequence reads: CASKRDRGLTDTQYF. CDR3 DNA sequence: TGCGCCAGCAAACGGGACAGAGGCTTGACGGATACGCAGTATTTT.

This clone was seen repeatedly, ten times or more. The chain uses TRBV29-1 and TRBJ2-5; TRBD2 matches 7 bases. Per the germline V gene, CDR1 is SQVTM and CDR2 is ANQGSEA. V lost 7 bases to trimming and J lost 5 bases; unmatched junction nucleotides: 10. The CDR3 totals 13 residues. The CDR3 loop reads CSAGATREETQYF. CDR3 sequence (DNA): TGCAGCGCTGGGGCTACGCGGGAGGAGACCCAGTACTTC. Drawing the rest from reference TRBV29-1 and TRBJ2-5, the complete variable domain is SAVISQKPSRDICQRGTSLTIQCQVDSQVTMMFWYRQQPGQSLTLIATANQGSEATYESGFVIDKFPISRPNLTFSTLTVSNMSPEDSSIYLCSAGATREETQYFGPGTRLLVL.

CDR3 region: CASSLGTSAINTQYF. The DNA of the CDR3 is TGTGCCAGCTCGCTCGGTACCTCTGCGATCAATACGCAGTATTTT. The rearrangement joins TRBV18 to TRBJ2-3; D unresolved. Germline CDR1 reads KGHSH; CDR2 reads LQKENI. The ends were cut back, 6 bases at V and 7 bases at J, with 20 bases in the middle. This CDR3 is 15 amino acids long.

This clone was recorded only once. V gene TRBV30 combines with J gene TRBJ1-2; TRBD1 is a possible D gene (5 bases). The germline V and J ends were trimmed by 4 bases and 8 bases, with 17 bases remaining between them. CDR1 and CDR2 (germline): GTSNPN, SVGIG (reference sequence). The CDR3 runs 13 residues. This chain's CDR3 is CAWIPGGWKGYTF. CDR3 sequence (DNA): TGTGCCTGGATCCCGGGGGGTTGGAAAGGCTACACCTTC. Based on the CDR3 plus reference TRBV30 and TRBJ1-2, the full variable domain is SQTIHQWPATLVQPVGSPLSLECTVEGTSNPNLYWYRQAAGRGLQLLFYSVGIGQISSEVPQNLSASRPQDRQFILSSKKLLLSDSGFYLCAWIPGGWKGYTFGSGTRLTVV.

This clone has just a few counts. DNA for the CDR3: TGTGCCAGCAGCTCGACAGCAACAGATACGCAGTATTTT. This encodes CASSSTATDTQYF. The genes are TRBV7-9 and TRBJ2-3; TRBD1 is a possible D gene (5 bases). The V end lost 4 bases, the J end lost 3 bases, and 8 bases lay between the germline ends. From germline, CDR1 is SEHNR and CDR2 FQNEAQ (reference sequence). This CDR3 contains 13 residues.

CDR3 DNA sequence: TGCGCCAGCAGCCGGGACAGGGGAGATACGCAGTATTTT. Translating it yields CASSRDRGDTQYF. The chain carries TRBV5-1 and TRBJ2-3, with 10 positions matching TRBD1. The CDR3 is 13 residues long. V gave up 4 bases and J gave up 5 bases; unmatched junction bases: 1. The V gene's germline CDR1 is SGHRS and CDR2 YFSETQ.

The genes are TRBV3-1 (or the pseudogene TRBV3-2) and TRBJ2-1; TRBD2 matches at 9 bases. Per the germline V gene, CDR1 is LGHDT and CDR2 is YNNKEL (reference sequence). The CDR3 extends over 17 amino acids. The trim removed 4 bases at V and 3 bases at J, leaving 10 bases unmatched. In DNA, the CDR3 is TGTGCCAGCAGCCCACCCCCTAGCGGGACTTACTACAATGAGCAGTTCTTC. Translating it yields CASSPPPSGTYYNEQFF.

The CDR3 DNA is TGCGCCAGCAGCTTGGGGGACAGGGGGTCCTATAATTCACCCCTCCACTTT. This encodes CASSLGDRGSYNSPLHF. The chain carries TRBV5-1 and TRBJ1-6, with TRBD1 matching 11 bases. The ends lost 0 bases at V and 1 base at J; junction bases unmatched: 0. Germline-derived CDR1 and CDR2 are SGHRS and YFSETQ. CDR3 length: 17 amino acids.